These T cell receptor beta chains were read from a single sample in a study of T cells in Graves' hyperthyroidism and ophthalmopathy. TCRdb re-called the multiplex PCR reads through MiXCR, storing one row per CDR3 protein. The data contain 150,000 to 200,000 distinct CDR3 sequences, about a sixth of them seen just once; the ten biggest clones take up roughly 32%. The source material was blood. These receptors were taken from a woman in her 50s with Graves' hyperthyroidism. Each CDR3 is given without its conserved first and last residue. The order of the fields is CDR3 protein, D gene, J gene, V gene, CDR3 length. A D gene is named only where the DNA matches it firmly.

cdr3_aa: SAREWRLAGGYEQY
d_call: TRBD2
j_call: TRBJ2-7
v_call: TRBV20-1
cdr3_length: 14

cdr3_aa: ASGTGGAF
d_call: TRBD1
j_call: TRBJ1-1
v_call: TRBV6-1
cdr3_length: 8

cdr3_aa: ASSLATGEQY
d_call: TRBD1
j_call: TRBJ2-7
v_call: TRBV7-9
cdr3_length: 10

cdr3_aa: ASSTTGVSGELF
d_call: TRBD1
j_call: TRBJ2-2
v_call: TRBV6-1
cdr3_length: 12

cdr3_aa: ASRGGGGQETQY
d_call: .
j_call: TRBJ2-5
v_call: TRBV6-1
cdr3_length: 12

cdr3_aa: ASSLATGAGSYNEQF
d_call: .
j_call: TRBJ2-1
v_call: TRBV7-6
cdr3_length: 15

cdr3_aa: ASSSSAAATEAF
d_call: .
j_call: TRBJ1-1
v_call: TRBV7-3
cdr3_length: 12

cdr3_aa: ASSTRQASTDTQY
d_call: .
j_call: TRBJ2-3
v_call: TRBV11-2
cdr3_length: 13

cdr3_aa: ASSLATTNEKLF
d_call: .
j_call: TRBJ1-4
v_call: TRBV12-3/TRBV12-4
cdr3_length: 12

cdr3_aa: ASSLAGTGENTIY
d_call: TRBD1
j_call: TRBJ1-3
v_call: TRBV7-9
cdr3_length: 13

cdr3_aa: ASSKIRLRQNIQY
d_call: .
j_call: TRBJ2-4
v_call: TRBV7-3
cdr3_length: 13

cdr3_aa: ASTYNPGAGELF
d_call: .
j_call: TRBJ2-2
v_call: TRBV12-3/TRBV12-4
cdr3_length: 12

cdr3_aa: ASSFRGTEAF
d_call: .
j_call: TRBJ1-1
v_call: TRBV6-1
cdr3_length: 10

cdr3_aa: ASSSALASRGYT
d_call: .
j_call: TRBJ1-2
v_call: TRBV7-8
cdr3_length: 12

cdr3_aa: ASSLDSNEAF
d_call: .
j_call: TRBJ1-1
v_call: TRBV5-6
cdr3_length: 10

cdr3_aa: ASRLGTTGELF
d_call: .
j_call: TRBJ2-2
v_call: TRBV7-7
cdr3_length: 11

cdr3_aa: ASSVARTSGVHTGELF
d_call: TRBD2
j_call: TRBJ2-2
v_call: TRBV9
cdr3_length: 16

cdr3_aa: AGSPQRTYEQY
d_call: .
j_call: TRBJ2-7
v_call: TRBV12-3/TRBV12-4
cdr3_length: 11

cdr3_aa: ASSPGQRNTGELF
d_call: .
j_call: TRBJ2-2
v_call: TRBV7-9
cdr3_length: 13

cdr3_aa: ASSPDSGPYEQY
d_call: .
j_call: TRBJ2-7
v_call: TRBV18
cdr3_length: 12

cdr3_aa: ASSLEVQSNYGYT
d_call: .
j_call: TRBJ1-2
v_call: TRBV7-9
cdr3_length: 13

cdr3_aa: ASSPWPRQGGEQY
d_call: TRBD1
j_call: TRBJ2-7
v_call: TRBV4-1
cdr3_length: 13

cdr3_aa: ASRDNTNYGYT
d_call: .
j_call: TRBJ1-2
v_call: TRBV6-2/TRBV6-3
cdr3_length: 11

cdr3_aa: ASSFLAGGNEQF
d_call: TRBD1
j_call: TRBJ2-1
v_call: TRBV6-2/TRBV6-3
cdr3_length: 12

cdr3_aa: ASSPNRGRNTIY
d_call: TRBD1
j_call: TRBJ1-3
v_call: TRBV28
cdr3_length: 12